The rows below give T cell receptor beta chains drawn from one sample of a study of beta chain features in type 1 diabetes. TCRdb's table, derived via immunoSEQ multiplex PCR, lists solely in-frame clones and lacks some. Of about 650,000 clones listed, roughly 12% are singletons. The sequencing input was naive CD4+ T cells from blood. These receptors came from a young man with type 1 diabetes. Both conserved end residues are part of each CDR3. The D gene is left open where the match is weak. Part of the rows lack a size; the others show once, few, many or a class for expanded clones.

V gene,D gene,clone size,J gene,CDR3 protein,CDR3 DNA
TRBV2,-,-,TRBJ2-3,CASSEGQGRTDTQYF,TGTGCCAGCAGTGAAGGGCAGGGGCGCACAGATACGCAGTATTTT
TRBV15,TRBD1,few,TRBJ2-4,CATSKDRGINIQYF,TGTGCCACCAGCAAAGACAGGGGAATAAACATTCAGTACTTC
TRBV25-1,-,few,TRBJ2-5,CASRIAGQETQYF,TGTGCCAGCAGGATAGCAGGGCAAGAGACCCAGTACTTC
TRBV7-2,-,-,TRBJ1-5,CASSLSNQPQHF,TGTGCCAGCAGCTTGAGCAATCAGCCCCAGCATTTT
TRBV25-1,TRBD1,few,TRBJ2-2,CASSASQGAWGTGELFF,TGTGCCAGCAGTGCTTCCCAGGGGGCTTGGGGCACCGGGGAGCTGTTTTTT
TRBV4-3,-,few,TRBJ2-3,CASSQGLKDTQYF,TGCGCCAGCAGCCAGGGACTCAAGGATACGCAGTATTTT
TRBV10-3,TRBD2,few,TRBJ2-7,CAISESSGASGNPYEQYF,TGTGCCATCAGTGAGTCTTCCGGGGCTAGCGGTAATCCCTACGAGCAGTACTTC
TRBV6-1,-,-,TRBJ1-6,CASSEGEGSPLHF,TGTGCCAGCAGTGAAGGGGAGGGTTCACCCCTCCACTTT
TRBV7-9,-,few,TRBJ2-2,CASSLARGGELFF,TGTGCCAGCAGCTTAGCTCGCGGCGGGGAGCTGTTTTTT
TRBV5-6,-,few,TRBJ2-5,CASSRYQETQYF,TGTGCCAGCAGCAGGTACCAAGAGACCCAGTACTTC
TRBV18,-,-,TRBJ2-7,CASSPSASLGEQYF,TGTGCCAGCTCACCAAGCGCCAGCCTGGGGGAGCAGTACTTC
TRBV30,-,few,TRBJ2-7,CAWSTGSYEQYF,TGTGCCTGGTCTACAGGGTCCTACGAGCAGTACTTC
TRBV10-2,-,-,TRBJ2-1,CASSEQTNPYNEQFF,TGCGCCAGCAGTGAACAGACAAACCCCTACAATGAGCAGTTCTTC
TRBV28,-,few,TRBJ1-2,CALSEGTYGYTF,TGTGCCCTGAGTGAGGGTACCTATGGCTACACCTTC
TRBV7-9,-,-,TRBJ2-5,CASSLARTDGTQYF,TGTGCCAGCAGCTTAGCGCGGACAGATGGGACCCAGTACTTC
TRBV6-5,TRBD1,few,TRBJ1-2,CASSRDRAYGYTF,TGTGCCAGCAGTCGGGACAGGGCTTATGGCTACACCTTC
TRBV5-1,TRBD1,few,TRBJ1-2,CATGTGILNYGYTF,TGCGCAACCGGGACAGGGATTCTTAACTATGGCTACACCTTC
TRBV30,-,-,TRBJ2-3,CAWDRPSTDTQYF,TGTGCCTGGGATAGACCGAGCACAGATACGCAGTATTTT
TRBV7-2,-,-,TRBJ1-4,CASSLPRGEKLFF,TGTGCCAGCAGCTTACCCCGAGGGGAAAAACTGTTTTTT
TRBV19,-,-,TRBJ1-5,CASSIWANDQPQHF,TGTGCCAGTAGTATTTGGGCGAACGATCAGCCCCAGCATTTT
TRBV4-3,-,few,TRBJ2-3,CASSQDLAGITDTQYF,TGCGCCAGCAGCCAAGATCTGGCGGGGATCACAGATACGCAGTATTTT
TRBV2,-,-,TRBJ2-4,CASSEALNPVAKNIQYF,TGTGCCAGCAGTGAAGCGTTAAACCCGGTTGCCAAAAACATTCAGTACTTC